The clone carrying this T cell receptor beta chain has more than one count but fewer than ten. The antigen is not known. The germline CDR1 and CDR2 sequences are SNHLY and FYNNEI. V dropped 5 bases and J dropped 3 bases, with 17 bases sitting between them. CDR3 length: 15 residues. The sample comes from a study of Graves' ophthalmopathy and Graves' hyperthyroidism. Beta-chain TCR CDR3 regions were amplified from RNA transcripts. HTBI primers were employed in first-round RT-PCR, then a second-round multiplex PCR followed. TCRdb fed the multiplex PCR reads into MiXCR, producing one record per CDR3 protein. In the table there are around 600,000 distinct CDR3 sequences, 35% to 50% of which are singletons. Among the exclusions were patients with other autoimmune diseases, uncontrolled infections, pregnancy or lactation. General study points: Most clonotypes expanded in thyroid above 0.001 frequency were present in blood too. A model of 13 signatures distinguished ophthalmopathy from stable hyperthyroidism at approximately 90% sensitivity and roughly 82% specificity.

Sequencing was done on a sample of peripheral blood. The chain carries TRBV2 and TRBJ2-7; D unresolved. This sequence originates from an adult man with Graves' ophthalmopathy. CDR3 coding DNA: TGTGCCAGCAGTCGACGGATGATTCTGAACTACGAGCAGTACTTC. This codes for CASSRRMILNYEQYF.